Reported below is one TCR beta chain. This receptor's antigen is unknown. No base quality values were provided; no much bigger clone lies one nucleotide off. To prepare the library, the immunoSEQ multiplex PCR assay was applied. Each sample had some 10^5 TCR templates assayed by the deep sequencing platform. Genomic DNA extracted from sorted T cells was the material used for TCRbeta CDR3 sequencing. Per the authors' processing: The R programming language was used for clonal analysis of TCRbeta CDR3 data. Alloreactive CD4+ and CD8+ clones were defined by comparing unstimulated samples with post-reaction CFSE-low samples. Alloreactive CD4+ clones were assigned to regulatory or non-regulatory origin by matching sequences to sorted unstimulated Treg and non-Treg repertoires. This is the immuneACCESS table as TCRdb keeps it, with only in-frame sequences that have V and J called. A part of the clones is gone; compared with another copy, unresolved V genes explain less than half, and the rest is unexplained. D and trimming come from the DNA, and the V and J calls and clone size come from that table. In all, the sample holds tens of thousands of clones, and around 90% of those were seen once. About 1.4% of the sample rests with the top ten.

Sorted unstimulated T cells and proliferating T cells recovered from mixed lymphocyte reactions were subjected to TCRbeta CDR3 sequencing. Fresh whole blood from roughly 10 HLA-typed healthy donors was used to isolate PBMCs. To map where alloreactive clones came from, CD4+ regulatory T cells in the unstimulated state were FACS-sorted. The data originate from a study of siplizumab effects on memory and regulatory T cells (dated by TCRdb to the late 2010s). About the investigation overall: The study looked at the effect of siplizumab, an anti-CD2 antibody, on alloreactive T-cell subsets in allogeneic mixed lymphocyte reactions made from human PBMCs.

Counted from cysteine to phenylalanine, this CDR3 has 13 amino acids. Only CDR3 DNA remains: 39 bases, in frame from the first base. The germline V gene yields MNHEY for CDR1 and SVGAGI for CDR2. V sheds 4 bases and J sheds 4 bases, leaving 10 bases between their ends. The paper as a whole reports these results and caveats: A naive or memory phenotype could not be assigned to roughly 75-96% of proliferating CD4+ or CD8+ clones. Among mappable alloreactive CD4+ clones, an average Treg-derived fraction of around 71% was observed with siplizumab, compared with 25% to 30% in control reactions. No functional confirmation was obtained for the suppressive function of proliferating Tregs from siplizumab cultures. Greater diversity appeared to be present in unstimulated naive T cells than in memory T cells, and a substantial contribution to the alloresponse seemed to be made by naive cells. Because sequences below about 10^-5 frequency were poorly captured, only a minor fraction of alloreactive clones could be mapped to unstimulated subsets. The cumulative frequency of alloreactive sequences that could be traced back to unstimulated CD4+ memory T cells was significantly reduced by siplizumab.

The TCR originated in a human donor in good health. The receptor chain draws on TRBV6-5 and TRBJ2-5; 6 matching bases give a weak D call of TRBD1. Sequencing was performed on Tregs sorted from blood. The CDR3: CASSSYRVETQYF. The DNA is TGTGCCAGCAGTTCCTACAGGGTAGAGACCCAGTACTTC.